This T cell receptor beta chain emerged from a study of patients and donors after allogeneic stem cell transplantation. One entry per CDR3 protein results from TCRdb running MiXCR on the RT-PCR reads. The sample holds around 29,000 distinct CDR3 sequences, around 40% seen once. Trimming at V came to 5 bases and at J to 5 bases, leaving 7 bases not matched to a gene. The CDR3 is 14 residues long. Germline V CDR1 and CDR2: SEHNR, FQNEAQ (reference sequence). The sequence derives from a human donor who was either an allogeneic HSCT recipient or a stem cell or donor lymphocyte infusion donor (not recorded which). It is not recorded whose cells these are; they may come from a transplant donor. The chain is built from TRBV7-9 and TRBJ1-2, with 8 bases identical to TRBD1. Sequences were obtained from blood, either unsorted or a sorted T cell fraction (not recorded which). CDR3 coding DNA: TGTGCCAGCAGCCCAGGACAGGGCCGATATGGCTACACCTTC. The encoded protein is CASSPGQGRYGYTF.